Below, 3 T cell receptor beta chains from the same sample are listed, as sequenced in a study of cytomegalovirus exposure and HLA in healthy donors. PCR employed 60 Vbeta and 13 Jbeta primers. Measured with immunoSEQ multiplex PCR; TCRdb has only the in-frame clones, and not every one. The repertoire includes over 110,000 clones, around 79% of them detected once, and approximately 0.97% sits in the top ten. The sample was PBMCs. The source is a man younger than 30 in good health and CMV-seronegative.

DNA for the CDR3: TGTGCCAGCAGAACAGGGTTCCAGCCCCAGCATTTT. Translating it yields CASRTGFQPQHF. The chain links TRBV2 to TRBJ1-5; a possible D gene is TRBD1 (6 bases). Trimming removed 6 bases from V and 7 bases from J, with 10 bases in between. The CDR3 has 12 residues. Germline V lookup: CDR1 SNHLY, CDR2 FYNNEI.

The chain links TRBV19 to TRBJ1-1; no clear D. Trimming shortened V by 6 bases and J by 4 bases, and 9 bases separated the two germline ends. CDR1 is LNHDA, CDR2 SQIVND, per germline (reference sequence). The CDR3 length is 12 residues. CDR3 nucleotide sequence: TGTGCCAGTAGACATGGCGGCACTGAAGCTTTCTTT. It encodes CASRHGGTEAFF.

The J gene is TRBJ2-7, the V gene TRBV29-1, with TRBD1 identical over 7 bases. V was clipped by 3 bases and J by 5 bases; unmatched bases: 10. Germline CDR1 reads SQVTM; CDR2 reads ANQGSEA. This CDR3 has 14 amino acids. This CDR3 is CSVDGYRGVNEQYF. CDR3 DNA sequence: TGCAGCGTTGACGGTTACAGGGGTGTCAACGAGCAGTACTTC.